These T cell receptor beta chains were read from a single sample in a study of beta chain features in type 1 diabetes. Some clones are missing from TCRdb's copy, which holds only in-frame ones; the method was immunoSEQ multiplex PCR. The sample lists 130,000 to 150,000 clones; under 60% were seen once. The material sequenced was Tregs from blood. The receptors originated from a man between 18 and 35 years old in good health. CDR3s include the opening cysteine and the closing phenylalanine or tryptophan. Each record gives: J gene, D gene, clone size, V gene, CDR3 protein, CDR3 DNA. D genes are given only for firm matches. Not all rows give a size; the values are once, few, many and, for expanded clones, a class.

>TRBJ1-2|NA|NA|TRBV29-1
CSVELDKDRGYTF
TGCAGCGTTGAACTGGACAAAGATCGTGGCTACACCTTC
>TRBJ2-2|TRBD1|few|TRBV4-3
CASSQDRGYTGELFF
TGCGCCAGCAGCCAGGACAGGGGATACACCGGGGAGCTGTTTTTT
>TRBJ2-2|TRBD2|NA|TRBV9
CASSGRYTGELFF
TGTGCCAGCTCCGGGAGGTACACCGGGGAGCTGTTTTTT
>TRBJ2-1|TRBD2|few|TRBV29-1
CSAGTSGNNEQFF
TGCAGCGCCGGGACTAGCGGTAACAATGAGCAGTTCTTC
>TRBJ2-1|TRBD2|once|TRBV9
CASSGREEWDEQFF
TGTGCCAGCAGCGGGCGGGAGGAATGGGATGAGCAGTTCTTC
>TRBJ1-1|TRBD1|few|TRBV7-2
CASSSQGSMNTEAFF
TGTGCCAGCAGTTCACAGGGGTCCATGAACACTGAAGCTTTCTTT
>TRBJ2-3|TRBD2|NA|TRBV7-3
CASSNPGLAGGPTDTQYF
TGTGCCAGCAGTAACCCGGGACTAGCGGGGGGGCCAACGGATACGCAGTATTTT
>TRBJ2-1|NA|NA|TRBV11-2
CASSLGVYNEQFF
TGTGCCAGCAGCTTGGGAGTCTACAATGAGCAGTTCTTC
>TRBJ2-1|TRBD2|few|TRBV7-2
CASSWTSGTYNEQFF
TGTGCCAGCAGTTGGACTAGCGGGACCTACAATGAGCAGTTCTTC
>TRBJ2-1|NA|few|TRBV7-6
CASSFLSGEQFF
TGTGCCAGCAGCTTCCTTAGCGGTGAGCAGTTCTTC
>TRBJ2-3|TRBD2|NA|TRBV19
CASTSGNSDTQYF
TGTGCCAGTACTAGCGGGAACTCAGATACGCAGTATTTT